These 31 T cell receptor beta chains share one sample of origin, sequenced in a study of blood T cell repertoires in COVID-19. The protocol was immunoSEQ multiplex PCR, while the TCRdb copy is restricted to in-frame clones and leaves out a portion. The sample lists some 95,000 clones, approximately 86% seen once, with 1.2% in the top ten. Sequencing was performed on peripheral blood. The receptor source for this set is a man aged 80 or over with active or convalescent COVID-19.

The rearrangement joins TRBV12-3 or TRBV12-4 to TRBJ2-3; no reliable D call. V shed 6 bases and J shed 10 bases, with 11 bases lying between them. This CDR3 region has 11 residues. The CDR3 is CASSPARAQYF. The CDR3 nucleotides read TGTGCCAGCAGCCCCGCCCGGGCGCAGTATTTT.

The chain recombines TRBV6-2 or TRBV6-3 with TRBJ2-7, with unresolved D. With 2 bases removed from V and 7 bases from J, the gap between germline ends came to 9 bases. The CDR3 runs 12 residues. Germline CDR1 MNHEY, CDR2 SVGEGT. The CDR3 nucleotides read TGTGCCAGCAGTTACCCTTTCTTTGAGCAGTACTTC. This gives the protein CASSYPFFEQYF.

The chain combines TRBV28 with TRBJ1-5; 8 positions match TRBD1. After removal of 4 bases from V and 2 bases from J, the junction contained 4 bases not matched to a gene. Per germline, CDR1 MDHEN and CDR2 SYDVKM. CDR3 size: 15 residues. The CDR3 loop is CASSSQGAGNQPQHF. CDR3 DNA: TGTGCCAGCAGTTCGCAGGGGGCTGGCAATCAGCCCCAGCATTTT.

This sequence joins TRBV7-2 and TRBJ2-7; TRBD2 matches at 7 bases. CDR1 and CDR2 from the germline V gene are SGHTA and FQGNSA. The CDR3 is made up of 14 amino acids. After removal of 5 bases from V and 2 bases from J, the junction contained 6 bases not matched to a gene. CDR3: CASSTSAGPYEQYF. The CDR3 region has the DNA TGTGCCAGCAGCACTAGCGCCGGACCCTACGAGCAGTACTTC.

This clone showed up just a few times. This chain connects TRBV5-1 to TRBJ2-3; 8 bases line up with TRBD2. The V gene end was trimmed by 2 bases and the J gene end by 7 bases; junction bases not matched to a gene: 18. In germline, CDR1 is SGHRS, CDR2 YFSETQ. This CDR3 comprises 18 residues. This CDR3 is CASSFGLATAPGTNTQYF. For the CDR3, the DNA is TGCGCCAGCAGCTTCGGACTAGCCACCGCTCCCGGCACGAATACGCAGTATTTT.

As concerns this clone: Other DNA sequences in the same sample also yield this CDR3. The chain uses TRBV5-4 and TRBJ1-1; 11 bases fit TRBD1. The germline V gene has CDR1 SGHNT and CDR2 YYREEE (reference sequence). The V gene end was trimmed by 3 bases and the J gene end by 4 bases; junction bases not matched to a gene: 5. CDR3 size: 15 residues. CDR3 residues: CASSSPGQGGTEAFF. CDR3 nucleotide sequence: TGTGCCAGCAGCTCCCCGGGACAGGGGGGCACTGAAGCTTTCTTT.

This clone has more than one count but fewer than ten. The CDR3 here is CASSPTSPGQGFMYEQYF. The CDR3 DNA is TGTGCCAGCAGCCCTACCTCACCGGGACAGGGGTTTATGTACGAGCAGTACTTC. The V gene is TRBV28, the J gene TRBJ2-7; TRBD1 matches at 10 bases. Germline loops: CDR1 MDHEN, CDR2 SYDVKM. Unmatched junction bases numbered 18, after V lost 6 bases and J lost 4 bases. The CDR3 totals 18 residues.

The rearrangement links TRBV10-3 to TRBJ2-1; D remains unclear. CDR1 is ENHRY and CDR2 is SYGVKD in the germline V gene. The CDR3 runs 16 residues. V was trimmed by 0 bases and J by 6 bases, leaving 15 bases between them. The CDR3 protein is CAISESPTITLNEQFF. The CDR3 nucleotides read TGTGCCATCAGTGAGTCGCCTACCATAACGCTCAATGAGCAGTTCTTC.

This chain links TRBV6-2 or TRBV6-3 with TRBJ2-7; D remains unclear. Trimming removed 4 bases at V and 3 bases at J, with 10 bases between. The germline CDR1 and CDR2 sequences are MNHEY and SVGEGT. This CDR3 is 13 amino acids long. CDR3 amino acids: CASSLGILYEQYF. CDR3 bases: TGTGCCAGCAGTTTGGGCATTCTCTACGAGCAGTACTTC.

The CDR3 DNA reads as TGTGCCAGCAGAACCCGCCTAGCGGGTTACAATGAGCAGTTCTTC. Translating gives CASRTRLAGYNEQFF. The chain carries TRBV6-5 and TRBJ2-1; 8 bases are shared with TRBD2. From germline, CDR1 is MNHEY and CDR2 SVGAGI. The CDR3 consists of 15 residues. V gave up 6 bases and J gave up 4 bases; unmatched junction bases: 8.

The V gene is TRBV2, the J gene TRBJ2-1, with 7 positions matching TRBD2. The V gene end was trimmed by 8 bases and the J gene end by 3 bases; junction bases not matched to a gene: 4. CDR1 SNHLY and CDR2 FYNNEI come from the germline V gene. The CDR3 spans 13 residues. CDR3 in DNA: TGTGCCAGCCGGGAGGCCATCTACAATGAGCAGTTCTTC. It yields the protein CASREAIYNEQFF. The full variable domain, completed using reference TRBV2 and TRBJ2-1, is EPEVTQTPSHQVTQMGQEVILRCVPISNHLYFYWYRQILGQKVEFLVSFYNNEISEKSEIFDDQFSVERPDGSNFTLKIRSTKLEDSAMYFCASREAIYNEQFFGPGTRLTVL.

This sequence joins TRBV19 and TRBJ2-2; 10 nucleotides agree with TRBD2. V gave up 7 bases and J gave up 8 bases; unmatched junction bases: 13. Germline V CDR1 and CDR2: LNHDA, SQIVND (reference sequence). This CDR3 spans 16 amino acids. CDR3 DNA sequence: TGTGCCAGTACCAATGGGGCTAGCGGGAGTTTGGGGGAGCTGTTTTTT. This translates into CASTNGASGSLGELFF.

The chain combines TRBV27 with TRBJ1-1; TRBD1 aligns across 7 bases. This CDR3 comprises 14 residues. In germline, CDR1 is MNHEY, CDR2 SMNVEV (reference sequence). Trimming cost V 3 bases and J 4 bases; bases outside gene matches: 5. CDR3 sequence (DNA): TGTGCCAGCAGTTTGGCGCACAGGGGCACTGAAGCTTTCTTT. Its protein product is CASSLAHRGTEAFF.

This chain uses TRBV7-9 with TRBJ2-3; 11 positions match TRBD2. V lost 3 bases and J lost 4; bases outside the gene matches: 6. Per germline, CDR1 SEHNR and CDR2 FQNEAQ (reference sequence). This CDR3 region has 16 residues. CDR3 in DNA: TGTGCCAGCAGCTTCCGACTAGCGGGGACCCCAGATACGCAGTATTTT. Protein product: CASSFRLAGTPDTQYF.

The chain joins TRBV10-3 to TRBJ1-2, with a tentative D call TRBD1 (5 bases). This CDR3 comprises 16 residues. Trimming cost V 10 bases and J 7 bases, with 28 bases left between them. CDR1 is ENHRY, CDR2 SYGVKD, per germline. The CDR3 protein is CATGRQGGVGDRGYTF. The CDR3 DNA reads as TGTGCCACGGGCCGGCAGGGAGGAGTAGGTGATCGTGGCTACACCTTC.

This clone was counted a single time. The rearrangement joins TRBV5-4 to TRBJ2-1; D ambiguous. Trimming left V 0 bases short and J 7 bases short, with 14 bases between. Germline CDR1 is SGHNT and CDR2 is YYREEE (reference sequence). This CDR3 has 15 amino acids. The CDR3 DNA sequence: TGTGCCAGCAGCTTGGACAGAGCTGGGTGGAATGAGCAGTTCTTC. Amino acid sequence: CASSLDRAGWNEQFF.

This clone was counted a few times. The rearrangement links TRBV5-1 to TRBJ2-7; 7 bases line up with TRBD2. The CDR3 runs 14 residues. V was pared by 2 bases and J by 5 bases, with 7 bases of the junction left unmatched. CDR1 is SGHRS and CDR2 is YFSETQ in the germline V gene. DNA for the CDR3: TGCGCCAGCAGCTTATCCAGCGGGATAGACGAGCAGTACTTC. Its translation: CASSLSSGIDEQYF.

The V and J genes are TRBV3-1 (or the pseudogene TRBV3-2) and TRBJ1-5, with 8 bases fitting TRBD1. With V trimmed by 2 bases and J by 3 bases, 6 bases remained unmatched. This CDR3 comprises 16 residues. Germline V CDR1 and CDR2: LGHDT, YNNKEL (reference sequence). The CDR3 is CASSQWRTGNNQPQHF. CDR3 nucleotides: TGTGCCAGCAGCCAATGGCGGACAGGGAACAATCAGCCCCAGCATTTT.

The J gene is TRBJ1-2, the V gene TRBV19, with D unclear. Looked up from germline, CDR1 is LNHDA and CDR2 is SQIVND (reference sequence). CDR3 length: 19 residues. The V end lost 3 bases, the J end lost 0 bases, and 23 bases lay between the germline ends. CDR3 region: CASSIFGRELLDSNYGYTF. DNA of the CDR3: TGTGCCAGTAGTATTTTTGGGAGGGAGCTTCTAGACTCTAACTATGGCTACACCTTC.

The V and J genes are TRBV10-3 and TRBJ2-5, with TRBD2 identical over 13 bases. The length of the CDR3 is 17 residues. Germline CDR1 ENHRY, CDR2 SYGVKD. J gave up 6 bases and V 5 bases, and 12 bases lay outside the gene matches. The CDR3 nucleotides are TGTGCCATCAGTCCCACTAGCGGGAGGGCCTTGACTAAGACCCAGTACTTC. It translates to CAISPTSGRALTKTQYF.

This chain links TRBV30 with TRBJ2-1, with D possibly matching TRBD2 (6 bases). This CDR3 contains 16 residues. V lost 0 bases and J 0 bases, leaving 12 bases between the germline ends. From germline, CDR1 is GTSNPN and CDR2 SVGIG (reference sequence). CDR3 sequence (DNA): TGTGCCTGGAGTGTTTGGGGCGGGGCCTCCTACAATGAGCAGTTCTTC. The encoded protein is CAWSVWGGASYNEQFF. Full variable domain (outside the CDR3, taken from reference TRBV30 and TRBJ2-1): SQTIHQWPATLVQPVGSPLSLECTVEGTSNPNLYWYRQAAGRGLQLLFYSVGIGQISSEVPQNLSASRPQDRQFILSSKKLLLSDSGFYLCAWSVWGGASYNEQFFGPGTRLTVL.

The V and J genes are TRBV10-3 and TRBJ2-7; 10 nucleotides match TRBD2. The CDR3 sequence is 14 residues long. Trimming at V came to 8 bases and at J to 4 bases, leaving 8 bases not matched to a gene. Germline assignment: CDR1 ENHRY and CDR2 SYGVKD. The CDR3 protein is CAISELAGTYEQYF. The DNA for the CDR3 is TGTGCCATCTCCGAACTAGCGGGAACGTACGAGCAGTACTTC.

The chain joins TRBV5-4 to TRBJ2-7, with D perhaps TRBD1 (6 bases). Germline V gene lookup returns CDR1 SGHNT and CDR2 YYREEE (reference sequence). The CDR3 spans 15 residues. V lost 5 bases and J lost 1, with 16 bases in between. The CDR3 DNA sequence: TGTGCCAGCAGTTCCGGGACATCCAGATCCTACGAGCAGTACTTC. Translated: CASSSGTSRSYEQYF.

The rearrangement joins TRBV10-1 to TRBJ2-7; 11 positions match TRBD2. V shed 9 bases, J shed 0 bases, and the junction held 4 bases outside the gene matches. Germline V gene lookup returns CDR1 WNHNN and CDR2 SYGVQD (reference sequence). The CDR3 runs to 14 residues. The CDR3 is CARTTSGNSYEQYF. The CDR3 bases are TGCGCCAGGACGACTAGCGGGAACTCCTACGAGCAGTACTTC.

This clone came up once. The J gene is TRBJ2-5, the V gene TRBV21-1; the table names TRBD2, a call not compared with the DNA. TRBV21-1 is a listed pseudogene. This CDR3 has 15 amino acids. CDR3 nucleotide sequence: TGTGCCAGCAGCGCCTTGGGACTGATACAAGAGACCCAGTACTTC. It yields the protein CASSALGLIQETQYF.

CDR3 coding DNA: TGTGCCAGCAGCCTCTGGGACAGGGATTCACCCCTCCACTTT. This translates into CASSLWDRDSPLHF. The chain links TRBV14 to TRBJ1-6; 9 nucleotides match TRBD1. V gave up 4 bases and J gave up 8 bases; unmatched junction bases: 3. The CDR3 extends over 14 amino acids. Germline CDR1 is SGHDN and CDR2 is FVKESK.

The gene calls are TRBV3-1 (or the pseudogene TRBV3-2) and TRBJ1-5; the D is unclear. Germline values: CDR1 LGHDT, CDR2 YNNKEL (reference sequence). This CDR3 contains 13 residues. V was shortened by 4 bases and J by 5 bases, with 9 bases between the two germline ends. For the CDR3, the DNA is TGTGCCAGCAGCCCCCGCGGGGATCAGCCCCAGCATTTT. Translation gives CASSPRGDQPQHF.

In its sample, this clone was seen once. The chain combines TRBV10-3 with TRBJ1-1; maybe TRBD1 (6 bases). CDR3 length: 17 residues. Germline V gives CDR1 ENHRY, CDR2 SYGVKD. Trimming left V 0 bases short and J 3 bases short, with 17 bases between. CDR3 loop: CAISESVNRVKDTEAFF. As DNA, the CDR3 is TGTGCCATCAGTGAGTCGGTAAACAGGGTGAAGGACACTGAAGCTTTCTTT.

The genes are TRBV5-1 and TRBJ1-2; 7 bases line up with TRBD1. CDR3 size: 13 residues. CDR1 is SGHRS, CDR2 YFSETQ, per germline. The V segment lost 5 bases and the J segment 6 bases; nucleotides outside the gene matches: 7. The CDR3 is CASSPEGANGYTF. CDR3 DNA: TGCGCCAGCAGTCCCGAGGGGGCAAATGGCTACACCTTC.

The chain links TRBV28 to TRBJ1-5; D unresolved. Germline-derived CDR1 and CDR2 are MDHEN and SYDVKM. Trimming shortened V by 5 bases and J by 0 bases, and 11 bases separated the two germline ends. This CDR3 comprises 15 residues. The CDR3 sequence is CASSPPGSSNQPQHF. CDR3 nucleotide sequence: TGTGCCAGCAGTCCCCCGGGGTCTAGCAATCAGCCCCAGCATTTT.

This chain connects TRBV9 to TRBJ1-1; 8 nucleotides agree with TRBD1. The V gene end was trimmed by 5 bases and the J gene end by 0 bases; junction bases not matched to a gene: 3. There are 14 residues in the CDR3. CDR1 SGDLS and CDR2 YYNGEE come from the germline V gene. The CDR3 DNA sequence: TGTGCCAGCAGTGTGGACAGGGTGAACACTGAAGCTTTCTTT. This encodes CASSVDRVNTEAFF. Variable domain in full (rest from reference TRBV9 and TRBJ1-1): DSGVTQTPKHLITATGQRVTLRCSPRSGDLSVYWYQQSLDQGLQFLIQYYNGEERAKGNILERFSAQQFPDLHSELNLSSLELGDSALYFCASSVDRVNTEAFFGQGTRLTVV.